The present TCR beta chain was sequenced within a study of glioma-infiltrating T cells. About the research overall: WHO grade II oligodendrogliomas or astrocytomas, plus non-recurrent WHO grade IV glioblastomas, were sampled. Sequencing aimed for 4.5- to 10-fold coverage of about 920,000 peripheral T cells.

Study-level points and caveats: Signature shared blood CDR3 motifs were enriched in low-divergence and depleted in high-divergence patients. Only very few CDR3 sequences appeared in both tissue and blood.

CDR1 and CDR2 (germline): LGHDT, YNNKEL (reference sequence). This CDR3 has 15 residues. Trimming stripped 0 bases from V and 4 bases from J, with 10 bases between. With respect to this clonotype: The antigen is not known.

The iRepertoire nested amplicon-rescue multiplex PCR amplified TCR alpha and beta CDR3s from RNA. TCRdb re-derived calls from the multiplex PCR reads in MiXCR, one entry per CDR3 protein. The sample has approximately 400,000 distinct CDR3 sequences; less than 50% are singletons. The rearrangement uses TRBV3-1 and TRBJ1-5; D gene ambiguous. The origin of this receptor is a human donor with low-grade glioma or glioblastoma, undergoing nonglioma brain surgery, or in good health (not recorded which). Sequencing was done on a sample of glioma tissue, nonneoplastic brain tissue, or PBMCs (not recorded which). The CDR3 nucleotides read TGTGCCAGCAGCCAAGATATGTGGACTAATCAGCCCCAGCATTTT. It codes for CASSQDMWTNQPQHF. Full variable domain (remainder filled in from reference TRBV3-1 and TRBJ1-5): DTAVSQTPKYLVTQMGNDKSIKCEQNLGHDTMYWYKQDSKKFLKIMFSYNNKELIINETVPNRFSPKSPDKAHLNLHINSLELGDSAVYFCASSQDMWTNQPQHFGDGTRLSIL.